This TCR beta chain was captured by sequencing in a study of neurological immune-mediated disorders. Source material was 2 million unsorted PBMCs, stored at -80 °C in RNAlater. Germline V lookup: CDR1 MDHEN, CDR2 SYDVKM. V was clipped by 4 bases and J by 6 bases, with 16 bases between them. The CDR3 length is 15 residues. This clonotype was detected ten times or more. Over 190 million TCR-beta sequences (from 15-18 subjects) were yielded by each sequencing run. TCRdb reprocessed the 5' RACE reads with MiXCR, giving one entry per CDR3 protein. The sample shows some 79,000 distinct CDR3 sequences, 14% of them seen only once.

Sequencing was done on a sample of PBMCs. The chain has TRBV28 and TRBJ2-1; D gene uncertain. The origin of this receptor is a woman between 45 and 60 years old in good health. The CDR3 region is CASSSTRSGINEQFF. In nucleotides, the CDR3 is TGTGCCAGCAGTTCGACTCGGTCGGGCATCAATGAGCAGTTCTTC.